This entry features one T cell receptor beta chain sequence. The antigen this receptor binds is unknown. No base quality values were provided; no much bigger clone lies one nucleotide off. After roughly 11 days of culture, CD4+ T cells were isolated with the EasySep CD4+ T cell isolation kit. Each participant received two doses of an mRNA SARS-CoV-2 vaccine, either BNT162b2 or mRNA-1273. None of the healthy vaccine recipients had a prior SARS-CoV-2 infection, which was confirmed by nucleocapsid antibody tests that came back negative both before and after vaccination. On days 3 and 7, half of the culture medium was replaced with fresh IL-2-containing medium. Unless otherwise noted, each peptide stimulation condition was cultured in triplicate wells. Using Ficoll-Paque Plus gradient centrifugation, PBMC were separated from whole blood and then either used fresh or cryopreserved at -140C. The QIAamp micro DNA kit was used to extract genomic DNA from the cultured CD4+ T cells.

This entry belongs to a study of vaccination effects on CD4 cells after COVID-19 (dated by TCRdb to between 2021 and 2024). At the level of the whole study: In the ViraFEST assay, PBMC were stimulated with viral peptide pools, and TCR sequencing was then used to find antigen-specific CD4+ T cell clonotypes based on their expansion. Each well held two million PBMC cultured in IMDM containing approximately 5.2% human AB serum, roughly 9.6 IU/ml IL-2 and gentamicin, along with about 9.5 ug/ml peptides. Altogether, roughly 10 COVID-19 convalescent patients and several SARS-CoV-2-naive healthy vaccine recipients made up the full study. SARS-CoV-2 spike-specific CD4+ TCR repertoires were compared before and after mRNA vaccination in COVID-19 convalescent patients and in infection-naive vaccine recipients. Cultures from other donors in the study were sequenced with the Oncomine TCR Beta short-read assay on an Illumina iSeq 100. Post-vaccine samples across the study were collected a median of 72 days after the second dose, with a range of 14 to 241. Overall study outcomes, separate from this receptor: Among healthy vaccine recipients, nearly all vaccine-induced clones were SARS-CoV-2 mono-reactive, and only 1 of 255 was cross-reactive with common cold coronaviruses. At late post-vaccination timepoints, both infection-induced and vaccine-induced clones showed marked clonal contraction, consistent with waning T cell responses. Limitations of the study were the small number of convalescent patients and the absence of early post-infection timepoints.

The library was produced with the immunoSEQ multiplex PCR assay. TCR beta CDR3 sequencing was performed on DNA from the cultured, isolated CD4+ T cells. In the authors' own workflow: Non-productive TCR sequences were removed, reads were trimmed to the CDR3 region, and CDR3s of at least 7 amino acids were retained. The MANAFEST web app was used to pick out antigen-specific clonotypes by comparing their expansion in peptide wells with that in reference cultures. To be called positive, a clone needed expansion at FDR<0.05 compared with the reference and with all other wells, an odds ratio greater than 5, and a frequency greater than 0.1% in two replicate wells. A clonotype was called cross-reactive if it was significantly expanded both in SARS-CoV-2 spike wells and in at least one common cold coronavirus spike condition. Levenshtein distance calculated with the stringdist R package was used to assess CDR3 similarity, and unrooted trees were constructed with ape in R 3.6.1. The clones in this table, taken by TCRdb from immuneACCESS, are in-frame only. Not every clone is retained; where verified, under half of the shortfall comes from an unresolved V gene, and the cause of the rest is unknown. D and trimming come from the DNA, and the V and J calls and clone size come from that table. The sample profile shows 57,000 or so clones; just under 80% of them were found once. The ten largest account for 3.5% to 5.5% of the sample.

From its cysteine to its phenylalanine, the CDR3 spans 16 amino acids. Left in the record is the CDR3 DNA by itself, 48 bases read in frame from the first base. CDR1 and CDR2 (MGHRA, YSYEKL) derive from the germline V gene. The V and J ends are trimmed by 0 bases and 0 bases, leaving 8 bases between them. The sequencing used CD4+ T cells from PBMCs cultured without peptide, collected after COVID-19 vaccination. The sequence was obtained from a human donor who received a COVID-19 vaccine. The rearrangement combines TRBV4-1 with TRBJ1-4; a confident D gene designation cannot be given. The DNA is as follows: TGCGCCAGCAGCCAAGATCCCCCAGCAACTAATGAAAAACTGTTTTTT. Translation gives CASSQDPPATNEKLFF.